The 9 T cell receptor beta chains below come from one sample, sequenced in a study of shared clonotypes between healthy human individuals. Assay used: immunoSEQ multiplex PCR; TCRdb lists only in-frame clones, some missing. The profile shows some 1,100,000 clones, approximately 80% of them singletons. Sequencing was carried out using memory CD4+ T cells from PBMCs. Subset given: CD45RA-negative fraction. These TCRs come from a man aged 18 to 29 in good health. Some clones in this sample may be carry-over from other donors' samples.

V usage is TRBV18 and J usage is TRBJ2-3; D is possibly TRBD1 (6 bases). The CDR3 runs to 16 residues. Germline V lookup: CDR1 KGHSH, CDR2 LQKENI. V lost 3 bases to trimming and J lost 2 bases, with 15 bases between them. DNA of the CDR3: TGTGCCAGCTCACCGCTCAGAAGGGGGTCCACAGATACGCAGTATTTT. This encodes CASSPLRRGSTDTQYF.

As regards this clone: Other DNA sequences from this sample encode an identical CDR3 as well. CDR3 nucleotide sequence: TGCGCCAGCAGCTTGGAGGGGGGCTCCTACAATGAGCAGTTCTTC. It codes for CASSLEGGSYNEQFF. The chain carries TRBV5-1 and TRBJ2-1; D might be TRBD1 or TRBD2, each matching 6 bases. The V gene's germline CDR1 is SGHRS and CDR2 YFSETQ. The ends were cut back, 0 bases at V and 0 bases at J, with 7 bases in the middle. The CDR3 runs to 15 residues.

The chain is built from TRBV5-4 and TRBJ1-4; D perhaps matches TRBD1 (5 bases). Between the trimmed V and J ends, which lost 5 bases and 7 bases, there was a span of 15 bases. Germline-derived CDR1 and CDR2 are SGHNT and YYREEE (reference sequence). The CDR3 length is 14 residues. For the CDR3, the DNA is TGTGCCAGCAGTTCCAGACAGACGGGTGAAAAACTGTTTTTT. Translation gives CASSSRQTGEKLFF. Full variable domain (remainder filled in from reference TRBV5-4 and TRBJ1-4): ETGVTQSPTHLIKTRGQQVTLRCSSQSGHNTVSWYQQALGQGPQFIFQYYREEENGRGNFPPRFSGLQFPNYSSELNVNALELDDSALYLCASSSRQTGEKLFFGSGTQLSVL.

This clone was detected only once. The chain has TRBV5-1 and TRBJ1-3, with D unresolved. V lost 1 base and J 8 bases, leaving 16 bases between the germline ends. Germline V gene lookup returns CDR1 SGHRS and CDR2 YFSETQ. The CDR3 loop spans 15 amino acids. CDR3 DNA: TGCGCCAGCAGCTTGTTTCCGGGCAAAGCGGACACCATATATTTT. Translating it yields CASSLFPGKADTIYF. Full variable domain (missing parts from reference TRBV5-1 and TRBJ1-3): KAGVTQTPRYLIKTRGQQVTLSCSPISGHRSVSWYQQTPGQGLQFLFEYFSETQRNKGNFPGRFSGRQFSNSRSEMNVSTLELGDSALYLCASSLFPGKADTIYFGEGSWLTVV.

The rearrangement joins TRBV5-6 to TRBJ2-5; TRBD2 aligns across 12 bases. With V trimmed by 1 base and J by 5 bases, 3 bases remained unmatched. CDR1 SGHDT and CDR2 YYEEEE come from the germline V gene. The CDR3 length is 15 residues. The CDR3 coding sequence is TGTGCCAGCAGCTTGAAGCTAGCGGGAGGGGAGACCCAGTACTTC. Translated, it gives CASSLKLAGGETQYF.

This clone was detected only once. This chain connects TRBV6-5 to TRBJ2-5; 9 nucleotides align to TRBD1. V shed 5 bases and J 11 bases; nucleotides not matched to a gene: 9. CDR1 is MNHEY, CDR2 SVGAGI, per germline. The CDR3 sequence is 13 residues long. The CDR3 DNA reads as TGTGCCAGCAGTCACAGGGGGCTGAGTGAGCAGTACTTC. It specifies CASSHRGLSEQYF.

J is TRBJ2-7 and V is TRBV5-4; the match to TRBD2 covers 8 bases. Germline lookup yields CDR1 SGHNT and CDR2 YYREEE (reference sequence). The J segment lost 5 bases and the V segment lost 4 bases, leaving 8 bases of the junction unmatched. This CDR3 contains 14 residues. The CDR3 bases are TGTGCCAGCAGCGACCTAGCGGGCCAGAACGAGCAGTACTTC. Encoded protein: CASSDLAGQNEQYF.

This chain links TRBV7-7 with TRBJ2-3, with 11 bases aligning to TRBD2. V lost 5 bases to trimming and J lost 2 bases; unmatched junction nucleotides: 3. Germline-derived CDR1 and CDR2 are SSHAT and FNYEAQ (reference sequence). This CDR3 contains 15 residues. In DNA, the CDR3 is TGTGCCAGCAGCCCGGGACTAGCGGACACAGATACGCAGTATTTT. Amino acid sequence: CASSPGLADTDTQYF.

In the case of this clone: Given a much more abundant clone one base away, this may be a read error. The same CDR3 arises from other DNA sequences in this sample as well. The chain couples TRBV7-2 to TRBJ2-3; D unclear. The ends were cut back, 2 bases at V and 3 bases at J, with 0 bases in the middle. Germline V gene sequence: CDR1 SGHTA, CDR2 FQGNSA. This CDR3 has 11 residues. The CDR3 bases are TGTGCCAGCAGCTTAACAGATACGCAGTATTTT. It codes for CASSLTDTQYF.